These 3 T cell receptor beta chains share one sample of origin, sequenced in a study of blood T cell repertoires in COVID-19. TCRdb keeps only in-frame clones here, not all; method: immunoSEQ multiplex PCR. The sample contains just over 650,000 clones, around 89% of which appear only once. Sequencing was performed on peripheral blood. The receptors stem from a young woman with acute or convalescent COVID-19.

For this clone: The sample holds other DNA sequences that translate to the same CDR3. The chain employs TRBV30 and TRBJ1-3; TRBD1 might be the D (5 bases). The CDR3 extends over 15 amino acids. The V gene's germline CDR1 is GTSNPN and CDR2 SVGIG (reference sequence). With 0 bases removed from V and 3 bases from J, the gap between germline ends came to 12 bases. The CDR3 here is CAWSVSGGSGNTIYF. The CDR3 DNA follows: TGTGCCTGGAGTGTTTCGGGGGGTAGTGGAAACACCATATATTTT.

The V call is TRBV10-3, the J call TRBJ1-1, with TRBD1 identical over 7 bases. Germline CDR1 is ENHRY and CDR2 is SYGVKD. The CDR3 is 16 amino acids. Germline trimming cut 8 bases from V and 6 bases from J; bases unmatched to any gene: 18. DNA of the CDR3: TGTGCCATCTCACTCCGGGACAGACCCGGGGACGCTGAAGCTTTCTTT. This translates into CAISLRDRPGDAEAFF.

This clone has more than one count but fewer than ten. The chain employs TRBV18 and TRBJ2-7; perhaps TRBD2 as D (6 bases). Trimming stripped 2 bases from V and 5 bases from J, with 10 bases between. Germline loops: CDR1 KGHSH, CDR2 LQKENI. This CDR3 contains 13 residues. The CDR3 spells CASSPSGRHEQYF. The CDR3 nucleotides read TGTGCCAGCTCACCATCAGGGAGGCACGAGCAGTACTTC.